The rows below give T cell receptor beta chains drawn from one sample of a study of radiation and T cells in renal cell carcinoma. Clones were read by immunoSEQ multiplex PCR, and TCRdb kept only the in-frame ones, dropping some. The table has 10,000 to 12,000 clones, 50% to 65% seen once. The sample here was tumor tissue, taken from a patient whose treatment was nephrectomy without radiotherapy. The source of these receptors is a man aged 40-49 years with renal cell carcinoma. CDR3s include the opening cysteine and the closing phenylalanine or tryptophan. D genes are given only for firm matches. Not every row has a clone size; where given, it reads once, few, many or a size class.

d_call,j_call,v_call,clone_size,cdr3_nt,cdr3_aa
-,TRBJ2-1,TRBV7-3,few,TGTGCCAGCAGCTTAGGAGCTAGCGCATACGGTGAGCAGTTCTTC,CASSLGASAYGEQFF
-,TRBJ2-5,TRBV6-1,-,TGTGCCAGCAGTGAAGCGCGGGGTACTTACCAAGAGACCCAGTACTTC,CASSEARGTYQETQYF
-,TRBJ1-2,TRBV19,-,TGTGCCAGTAAAGAGGGGGTCAGGGGCTACACCTTC,CASKEGVRGYTF
-,TRBJ2-7,TRBV28,few,TGTGCCAGCAGAGGGTACGAGCAGTACTTC,CASRGYEQYF
-,TRBJ2-1,TRBV29-1,-,TGCAGCGTTGATTGGGTATCCAATGAGCAGTTCTTC,CSVDWVSNEQFF
-,TRBJ1-5,TRBV19,-,TGTGCCAGTACCCCACAGGTGTATAGCAATCAGCCCCAGCATTTT,CASTPQVYSNQPQHF
TRBD2,TRBJ2-5,TRBV5-6,once,TGTGCCAGCAGCCTGATTGCGGGAGGATTGGAGACCCAGTACTTC,CASSLIAGGLETQYF
TRBD2,TRBJ2-3,TRBV5-4,-,TGTGCCAGCAGCTTGCGACTAGCGGAAGATACGCAGTATTTT,CASSLRLAEDTQYF
-,TRBJ2-5,TRBV29-1,few,TGCAGCGTTGGAAGGGGAGAGACCCAGTACTTC,CSVGRGETQYF
-,TRBJ2-5,TRBV30,-,TGTGCCTGGAGGCAAGAGACCCAGTACTTC,CAWRQETQYF
-,TRBJ2-1,TRBV10-3,-,TGTGCCATCAGTGGATTAAATGAGCAGTTCTTC,CAISGLNEQFF
-,TRBJ1-2,TRBV28,-,TGTGCCAGCCAACAGAATCCCTATGGCTACACCTTC,CASQQNPYGYTF
-,TRBJ2-1,TRBV7-8,few,TGTGCCAGCAGCTTAAAGGCTAGCCAGTACAATGAGCAGTTCTTC,CASSLKASQYNEQFF
TRBD2,TRBJ2-3,TRBV27,-,TGTGCCAGCAGTCCTCGCGGGAGTGGCGCAGATACGCAGTATTTT,CASSPRGSGADTQYF
-,TRBJ2-2,TRBV5-1,-,TGCGCCAGCAGATCGGACACGTCACTCGCCGGGGAGCTGTTTTTT,CASRSDTSLAGELFF
TRBD2,TRBJ2-1,TRBV27,once,TGTGCCAGCAGGGGGGACTACCCTATACACGGCTACAATGAGCAGTTCTTC,CASRGDYPIHGYNEQFF
TRBD1,TRBJ1-1,TRBV4-1,few,TGCGCCAGCAGCCAACCGACAGGGATGACTGAAGCTTTCTTT,CASSQPTGMTEAFF
-,TRBJ2-1,TRBV4-1,-,TGCGCCAGCAGCCAAGTTGGGCTGCGGGTTGGGCTGTTAATGAATGAGCAGTTCTTC,CASSQVGLRVGLLMNEQFF
-,TRBJ2-5,TRBV14,-,TGTGCCAGCAGCCAAGAGGCGGACCCCCAAGAGACCCAGTACTTC,CASSQEADPQETQYF
-,TRBJ1-2,TRBV7-2,-,TGTGCCAGCAGCTTCGGGACTATCTATGGCTACACCTTC,CASSFGTIYGYTF
-,TRBJ2-1,TRBV18,-,TGTGCCAGCTCACCAGCCAATGAGCAGTTCTTC,CASSPANEQFF
-,TRBJ2-1,TRBV5-1,-,TGCGCCAGCAGCGTCCGGGACACGAACAATGAGCAGTTCTTC,CASSVRDTNNEQFF
-,TRBJ1-2,TRBV27,-,TGTGCCAGCACACAGGGTTATGGCTACACCTTC,CASTQGYGYTF
-,TRBJ1-5,TRBV6-6,few,TGTGCCAGCAGTTACTCGAACAGAGGCAATCAGCCCCAGCATTTT,CASSYSNRGNQPQHF
-,TRBJ2-3,TRBV27,-,TGTGCCAGCAGTTTACGGGGAGTTGGCACAGATACGCAGTATTTT,CASSLRGVGTDTQYF
TRBD2,TRBJ2-2,TRBV5-1,medium-sized,TGCGCCAGCAGCGGCCTCGGACTAGCGGAGCCGAACACCGGGGAGCTGTTTTTT,CASSGLGLAEPNTGELFF
-,TRBJ2-7,TRBV5-1,-,TGCGCCAGCAGCTTGGAATCGCCAGGGATAAACGAGCAGTACTTC,CASSLESPGINEQYF
-,TRBJ2-1,TRBV19,few,TGTGCCAGTAGTATTGGGGCTAGGGAGCAGTTCTTC,CASSIGAREQFF
-,TRBJ2-7,TRBV7-9,few,TGTGCCAGCGCATTCACCCCTGGACAGTCTAGCTCCTACGAGCAGTACTTC,CASAFTPGQSSSYEQYF
-,TRBJ1-1,TRBV5-6,few,TGTGCCAGCAGCTTAGGGATTAGCGAAGCTTTCTTT,CASSLGISEAFF
TRBD2,TRBJ2-1,TRBV7-9,few,TGTGCCAGCAGCATTAGCGGGGGCAATGAGCAGTTCTTC,CASSISGGNEQFF
-,TRBJ2-3,TRBV7-3,-,TGTGCCAGCAGCTCCTGGCTTAACGAGGGCACAGATACGCAGTATTTT,CASSSWLNEGTDTQYF
-,TRBJ2-3,TRBV7-9,-,TGTGCCACAGCAGTCGGGGGCGGCACAGATACGCAGTATTTT,CATAVGGGTDTQYF
-,TRBJ2-3,TRBV5-6,-,TGTGCCAGCAGCCCATCGACAGGTCAGGGGAGGTATACGCAGTATTTT,CASSPSTGQGRYTQYF
-,TRBJ2-5,TRBV29-1,-,TGCAGCGTGCGGCCGCAAGAGACCCAGTACTTC,CSVRPQETQYF
TRBD2,TRBJ2-1,TRBV2,medium-sized,TGTGCCAGCCTACACCCGGGACTAGCGGGAGCGGATGAGCAGTTCTTC,CASLHPGLAGADEQFF
-,TRBJ2-5,TRBV15,-,TGTGCCACCAGCAGAAGCACACCGGGACCCCAAGAGACCCAGTACTTC,CATSRSTPGPQETQYF
TRBD2,TRBJ2-1,TRBV5-6,-,TGTGCCAGCAGCCGGCCGGGACTAGCGACCTACAATGAGCAGTTCTTC,CASSRPGLATYNEQFF
TRBD1,TRBJ1-5,TRBV11-2,medium-sized,TGTGCCAGCAGCCCCGGGACAGGGGCGGGTGCTCAGCCCCAGCATTTT,CASSPGTGAGAQPQHF
-,TRBJ2-6,TRBV11-2,-,TGTGCCAGCAGCTCGAGAGAGGCTGGGGCCAACGTCCTGACTTTC,CASSSREAGANVLTF
-,TRBJ2-7,TRBV11-2,few,TGTGCCAGCAGCTTAGGCAGGGACGAGCAGTACTTC,CASSLGRDEQYF
-,TRBJ2-3,TRBV4-1,-,TGCGCCAGCAGCCAAGCTAGATCGTGGGGCACAGATACGCAGTATTTT,CASSQARSWGTDTQYF
-,TRBJ1-2,TRBV14,-,TGTGCCAGCAGCCAAGTGCCCTATGGCTACACCTTC,CASSQVPYGYTF
-,TRBJ1-5,TRBV4-3,-,TGCGCCAGCAGCCAAGATAGTCTTAGCAATCAGCCCCAGCATTTT,CASSQDSLSNQPQHF
-,TRBJ2-5,TRBV7-3,medium-sized,TGTGCCAGCAGCTTATCCAACCTGGAGACCCAGTACTTC,CASSLSNLETQYF
-,TRBJ2-7,TRBV27,-,TGTGCCAGCAGTTCCTCACGGGGTGGACGAGGCGAGCAGTACTTC,CASSSSRGGRGEQYF
TRBD1,TRBJ1-1,TRBV7-9,medium-sized,TGTGCCAGCAGCTTAGGACGGACAGGGAAGTACGCTGAAGCTTTCTTT,CASSLGRTGKYAEAFF
TRBD2,TRBJ2-4,TRBV4-1,-,TGCGCCAGCAGCCAAGAACTCGGACTAGTGGGGGAAAACATTCAGTACTTC,CASSQELGLVGENIQYF